This T cell receptor (beta chain) derives from a study of T cell repertoires in cytomegalovirus infection. Study conclusions and caveats: Dominating the ex vivo response were TCR beta clonotypes that were CMV-specific and HLA-C-restricted. Cumulative frequency of public TCR beta families picked out carriers of CMV plus the relevant HLA.

A few counts support this clonotype. What it binds is unknown. TCRdb independently ran MiXCR on the reads; one entry per CDR3 protein. The sample has about 360,000 distinct CDR3 sequences, about 32% seen once. This CDR3 spans 12 amino acids. Germline CDR1 MNHEY, CDR2 SMNVEV (reference sequence). V was pared by 2 bases and J by 15 bases, with 14 bases between. The V gene is TRBV27, the J gene TRBJ1-5, with D possibly being TRBD1 (5 bases). The sequence was obtained from a human donor in good health (CMV status not recorded). Some clones in this sample may be carry-over from other donors' samples. The sample in question was cultured PBMCs, obtained from culture after CMV antigen stimulation. CDR3 protein: CASSLIGSGMHF. CDR3 bases: TGTGCCAGCAGTTTAATAGGATCAGGGATGCATTTT.